Listed below are T cell receptor beta chains from one sample, sequenced in a study of early T cells in non-severe SARS-CoV-2 infection. MiXCR was run by TCRdb on the 5' RACE reads, yielding one entry per CDR3 protein. Among roughly 51,000 distinct CDR3 sequences listed, about 5.9% were seen once. The sequencing sample was made of whole blood. The receptor set was obtained from an adult who was a healthcare worker with PCR-confirmed SARS-CoV-2 infection or an uninfected control (not recorded which). CDR3s include the opening cysteine and the closing phenylalanine or tryptophan.

TRBV3-1 CASSQRLLAGTGELFF
TRBV20-1 CSARDIGESTDTQYF
TRBV28 CASSYRANYGYTF
TRBV12-3/TRBV12-4 CASSSLGSSYNEQFF
TRBV7-2 CASSSEARETQYF
TRBV20-1 CSAALISGGLQETQYF
TRBV5-4 CASRFWGLDEQFF
TRBV7-9 CASSLEGYTIYF
TRBV6-2/TRBV6-3 CASGLPGQRGRQYF
TRBV29-1 CSVVGLAGGETQYF
TRBV5-6 CASSLDREAWGREKLFF
TRBV6-5 CASSTLGAEAFF
TRBV5-4 CASSPGQGSNQPQHF
TRBV19 CASSSQGRELFF
TRBV7-9 CASSLRSRGQGFENTEAFF
TRBV7-9 CASSVTGGVGYTF
TRBV11-2 CASSGTGGPQETQYF
TRBV20-1 CSSGGRQNTEAFF
TRBV2 CASRVGATTNSPLHF
TRBV5-1 CASSLNARTGAQPHEQYF
TRBV5-4 CVSSMPGQGIGTQYF
TRBV15 CATSRDQSRTVNLF